This TCR beta chain comes out of a study of T cells after yellow fever vaccination. On this clonotype: Its target is not known.

It was through 5'RACE template switching that TCR cDNA was made, with a universal primer site and UMIs added. TCRdb reprocessed the 5' RACE reads with MiXCR, giving one entry per CDR3 protein. The sample holds a few hundred thousand distinct CDR3 sequences, roughly 4.3% seen once. J was trimmed by 5 bases and V by 5 bases; bases with no gene match: 8. Germline V gene data show CDR1 as SGHTA and CDR2 as FQGNSA. The CDR3 consists of 16 residues. General study results and limits: Any FACS-sorted repertoire could hold abundant clonotypes that contaminate it from the bulk population. Post-booster reappearance was seen for most primary-vaccination clones (roughly 97% CD4, 88% CD8). The secondary response showed a weaker magnitude and a faster peak, day 5 versus 15.

This clonotype was sampled from a man aged 18 to 29 who received the YFV17D yellow fever vaccine. V is TRBV7-2 and J is TRBJ1-6; the match to TRBD1 covers 8 bases. Sequencing used PBMCs, obtained 5 days after the yellow fever booster vaccination. The CDR3 region has the DNA TGTGCCAGCAGCCCAGACAGGGGAAACCATAATTCACCCCTCCACTTT. Its translation: CASSPDRGNHNSPLHF.